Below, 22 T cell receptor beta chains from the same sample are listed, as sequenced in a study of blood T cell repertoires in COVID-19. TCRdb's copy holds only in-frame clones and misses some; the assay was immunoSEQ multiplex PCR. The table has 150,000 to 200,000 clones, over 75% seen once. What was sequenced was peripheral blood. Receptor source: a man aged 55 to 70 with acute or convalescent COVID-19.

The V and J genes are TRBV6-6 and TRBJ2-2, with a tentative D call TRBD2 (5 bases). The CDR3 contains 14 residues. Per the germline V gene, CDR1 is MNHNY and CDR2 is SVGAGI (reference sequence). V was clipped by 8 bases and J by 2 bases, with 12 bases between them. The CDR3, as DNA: TGTGCCAGCTCTGGAGGCAGCAACACCGGGGAGCTGTTTTTT. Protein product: CASSGGSNTGELFF.

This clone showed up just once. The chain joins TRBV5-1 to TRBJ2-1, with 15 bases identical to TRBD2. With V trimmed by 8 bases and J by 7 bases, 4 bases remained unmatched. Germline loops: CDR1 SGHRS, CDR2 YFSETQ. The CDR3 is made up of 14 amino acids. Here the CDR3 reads CASGTSGRTNEQFF. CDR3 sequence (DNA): TGCGCCAGTGGGACTAGCGGGAGGACGAATGAGCAGTTCTTC.

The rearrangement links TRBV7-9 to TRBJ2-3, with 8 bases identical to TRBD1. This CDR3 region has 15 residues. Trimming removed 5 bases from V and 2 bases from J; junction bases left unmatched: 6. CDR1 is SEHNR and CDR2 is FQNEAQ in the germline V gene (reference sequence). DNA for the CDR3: TGTGCCAGCAGCCCTGGACAGGGTGTCACAGATACGCAGTATTTT. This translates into CASSPGQGVTDTQYF. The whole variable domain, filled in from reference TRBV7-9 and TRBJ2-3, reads DTGVSQNPRHKITKRGQNVTFRCDPISEHNRLYWYRQTLGQGPEFLTYFQNEAQLEKSRLLSDRFSAERPKGSFSTLEIQRTEQGDSAMYLCASSPGQGVTDTQYFGPGTRLTVL.

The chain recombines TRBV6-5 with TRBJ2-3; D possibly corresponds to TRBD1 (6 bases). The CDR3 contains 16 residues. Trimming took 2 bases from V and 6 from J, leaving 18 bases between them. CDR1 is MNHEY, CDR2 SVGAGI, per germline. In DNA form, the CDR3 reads TGTGCCAGCAGTTACCCCCCGGGTTGGGGGCGGGATACGCAGTATTTT. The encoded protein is CASSYPPGWGRDTQYF.

CDR3 region: CASRGAPSSYEQYF. CDR3 DNA: TGTGCCAGCAGGGGGGCTCCTAGCTCCTACGAGCAGTACTTC. The chain joins TRBV7-2 to TRBJ2-7, with D maybe TRBD1 (6 bases). The V end was cut by 6 bases, the J end by 0 bases, with 12 bases between. The CDR3 is 14 amino acids. The germline V gene has CDR1 SGHTA and CDR2 FQGNSA.

The CDR3 DNA follows: TGCGCCAGCAGCCATACGCCAGCGGGAGCAGATACGCAGTATTTT. Protein product: CASSHTPAGADTQYF. This chain uses TRBV4-1 with TRBJ2-3; 8 bases are shared with TRBD2. The trim removed 3 bases at V and 4 bases at J, leaving 6 bases unmatched. This CDR3 comprises 15 residues. CDR1 and CDR2 (germline): MGHRA, YSYEKL.

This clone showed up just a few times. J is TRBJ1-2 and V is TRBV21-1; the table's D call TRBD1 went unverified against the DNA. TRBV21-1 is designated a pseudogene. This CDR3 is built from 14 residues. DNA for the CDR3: TGTGCCAGCATCCGAACTCGGGACAGTCGGTCGGGGGACTTC. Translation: CASIRTRDSRSGDF.

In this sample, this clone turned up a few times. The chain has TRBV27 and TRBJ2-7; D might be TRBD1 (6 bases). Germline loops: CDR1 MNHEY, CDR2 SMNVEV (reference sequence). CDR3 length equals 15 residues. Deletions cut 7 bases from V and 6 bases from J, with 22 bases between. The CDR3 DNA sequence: TGTGCCAGCACCCCTGATGGGGGCGCCTTTCCCGAGCAGTACTTC. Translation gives CASTPDGGAFPEQYF.

CDR3 sequence: CASSRDRDRADTQYF. The CDR3 nucleotides read TGTGCCAGCAGCCGGGACCGGGACAGGGCAGATACGCAGTATTTT. The chain is built from TRBV3-1 (or the pseudogene TRBV3-2) and TRBJ2-3, with 9 nucleotides matching TRBD1. The CDR3 is 15 amino acids. The germline V gene encodes CDR1 LGHDT and CDR2 YNNKEL (reference sequence). After removal of 4 bases from V and 4 bases from J, the junction contained 6 bases not matched to a gene.

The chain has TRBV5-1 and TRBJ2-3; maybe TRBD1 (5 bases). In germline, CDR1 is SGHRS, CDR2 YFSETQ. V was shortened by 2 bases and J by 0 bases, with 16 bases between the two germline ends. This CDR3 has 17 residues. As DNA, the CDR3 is TGCGCCAGCAGCTTTGAAGTGGCAGGGCTCAGCACAGATACGCAGTATTTT. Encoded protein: CASSFEVAGLSTDTQYF.

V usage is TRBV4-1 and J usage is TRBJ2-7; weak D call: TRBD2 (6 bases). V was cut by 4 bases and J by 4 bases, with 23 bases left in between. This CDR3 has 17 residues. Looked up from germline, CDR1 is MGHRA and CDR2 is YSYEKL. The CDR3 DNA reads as TGCGCCAGCAGCCTATGGAGGGGTAGTAGCGGAAATTACGAGCAGTACTTC. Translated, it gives CASSLWRGSSGNYEQYF.

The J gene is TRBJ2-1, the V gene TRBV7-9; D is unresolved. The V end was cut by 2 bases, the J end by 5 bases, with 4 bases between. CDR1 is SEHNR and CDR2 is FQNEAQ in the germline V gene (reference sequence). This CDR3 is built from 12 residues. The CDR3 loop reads CASSLNNNEQFF. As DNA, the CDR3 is TGTGCCAGCAGCTTAAATAACAATGAGCAGTTCTTC.

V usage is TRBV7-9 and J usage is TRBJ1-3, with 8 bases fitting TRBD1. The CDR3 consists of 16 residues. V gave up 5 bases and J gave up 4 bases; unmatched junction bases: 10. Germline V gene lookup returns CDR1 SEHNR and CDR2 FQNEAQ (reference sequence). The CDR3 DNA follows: TGTGCCAGCAGCCAAAGCAGGGGGCGAAAGGGAAACACCATATATTTT. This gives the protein CASSQSRGRKGNTIYF.

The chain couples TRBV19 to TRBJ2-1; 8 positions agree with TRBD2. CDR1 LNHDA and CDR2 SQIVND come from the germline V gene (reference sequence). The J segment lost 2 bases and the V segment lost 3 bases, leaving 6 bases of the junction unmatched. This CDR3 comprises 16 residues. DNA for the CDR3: TGTGCCAGTAGTATCCTTGGTAGCGGGACCTACAATGAGCAGTTCTTC. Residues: CASSILGSGTYNEQFF.

The CDR3 sequence: CASSLSGEQFF. The CDR3 nucleotides are TGTGCCAGCAGCCTCTCGGGTGAGCAGTTCTTC. The chain links TRBV14 to TRBJ2-1; the D is unclear. Trimming stripped 4 bases from V and 9 bases from J, with 7 bases between. Germline V gene data show CDR1 as SGHDN and CDR2 as FVKESK. This CDR3 region has 11 residues.

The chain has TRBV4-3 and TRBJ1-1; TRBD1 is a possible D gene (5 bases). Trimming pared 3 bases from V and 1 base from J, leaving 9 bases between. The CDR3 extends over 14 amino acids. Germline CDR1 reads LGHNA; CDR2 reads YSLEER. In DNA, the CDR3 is TGCGCCAGCAGCCAGTATACAGGGAACACTGAAGCTTTCTTT. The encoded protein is CASSQYTGNTEAFF.

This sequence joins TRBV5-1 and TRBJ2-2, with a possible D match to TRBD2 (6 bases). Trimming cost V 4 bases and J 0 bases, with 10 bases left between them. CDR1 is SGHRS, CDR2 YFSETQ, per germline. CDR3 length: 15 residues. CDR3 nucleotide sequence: TGCGCCAGCAGCGCTTTAGCGGCGAACACCGGGGAGCTGTTTTTT. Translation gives CASSALAANTGELFF.

The CDR3 DNA reads as TGTGCCAGCTCACCACCTCTTGGGGGCTTCACAGATACGCAGTATTTT. It yields the protein CASSPPLGGFTDTQYF. The chain couples TRBV18 to TRBJ2-3; TRBD1 might be the D (6 bases). V was clipped by 0 bases and J by 2 bases, with 12 bases between them. The CDR3 consists of 16 residues. The germline CDR1 and CDR2 sequences are KGHSH and LQKENI.

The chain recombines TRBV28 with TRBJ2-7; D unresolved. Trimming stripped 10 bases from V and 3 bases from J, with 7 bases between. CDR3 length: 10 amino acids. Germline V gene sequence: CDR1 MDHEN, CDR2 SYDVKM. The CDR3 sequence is CATSFYEQYF. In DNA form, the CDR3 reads TGTGCCACCAGCTTCTACGAGCAGTACTTC. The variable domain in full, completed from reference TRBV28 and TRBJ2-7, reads DVKVTQSSRYLVKRTGEKVFLECVQDMDHENMFWYRQDPGLGLRLIYFSYDVKMKEKGDIPEGYSVSREKKERFSLILESASTNQTSMYLCATSFYEQYFGPGTRLTVT.

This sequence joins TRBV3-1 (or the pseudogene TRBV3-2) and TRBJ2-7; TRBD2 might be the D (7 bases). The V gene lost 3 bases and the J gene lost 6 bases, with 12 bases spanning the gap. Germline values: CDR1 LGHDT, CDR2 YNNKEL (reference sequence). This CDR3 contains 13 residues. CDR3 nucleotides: TGTGCCAGCAGCCATTACGGGGGGCGCGAGCAGTACTTC. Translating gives CASSHYGGREQYF.

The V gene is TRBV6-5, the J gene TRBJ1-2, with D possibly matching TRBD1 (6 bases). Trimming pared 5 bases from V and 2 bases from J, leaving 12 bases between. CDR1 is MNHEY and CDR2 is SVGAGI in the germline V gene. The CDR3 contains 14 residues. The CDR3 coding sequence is TGTGCCAGCAGTCTCAGGGGAACCAACTATGGCTACACCTTC. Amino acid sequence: CASSLRGTNYGYTF.

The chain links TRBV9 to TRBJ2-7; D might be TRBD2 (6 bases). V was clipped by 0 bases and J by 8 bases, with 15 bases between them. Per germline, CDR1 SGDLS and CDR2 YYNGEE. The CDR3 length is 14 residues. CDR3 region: CASSVGGDFSQQYF. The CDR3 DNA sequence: TGTGCCAGCAGCGTAGGGGGGGACTTCTCCCAGCAGTACTTC.